The 22 T cell receptor beta chains below come from one sample, sequenced in a study of CD8 T cells in Susac syndrome. Reverse transcription of about 0.5 to 1 ug RNA used random hexamers. TCRdb called the immunoSEQ multiplex PCR reads again in MiXCR, with one record for every CDR3 protein. The sample yields hundreds of thousands of distinct CDR3 sequences, approximately 92% seen once. Sequencing was performed on CD4+ T cells from PBMCs. Receptors were obtained from a human donor with multiple sclerosis.

DNA for the CDR3: TGTGCCAGCAGGTTCAGAGGGGGCGGGGAGCTGTTTTTT. Translation: CASRFRGGGELFF. This chain uses TRBV7-3 with TRBJ2-2; TRBD1 might be the D (6 bases). The CDR3 is 13 amino acids. Germline V gives CDR1 SGHTA, CDR2 FQGTGA. V dropped 6 bases and J dropped 7 bases, with 12 bases sitting between them.

The chain recombines TRBV3-1 with TRBJ2-1; 14 nucleotides match TRBD2. Trimming at V came to 2 bases and at J to 10 bases, leaving 4 bases not matched to a gene. The CDR3 covers 15 residues. Germline V lookup: CDR1 LGHDT, CDR2 YNNKEL (reference sequence). The CDR3 bases are TGTGCCAGCAGCCAATGGGGACTAGCGGGGGCCGAGCAGTTCTTC. It specifies CASSQWGLAGAEQFF.

The chain combines TRBV12-5 with TRBJ2-5; the D is unclear. V lost 1 base and J lost 3, with 6 bases in between. The CDR3 contains 13 residues. CDR1 and CDR2 from the germline V gene are LGHNT and FRNRAP. The CDR3 is CASGLGLEETQYF. The CDR3 DNA sequence: TGTGCTAGTGGTTTGGGGCTAGAAGAGACCCAGTACTTC.

This clonotype occurred a few times. This chain uses TRBV7-2 with TRBJ1-2; 8 nucleotides align to TRBD1. V trimming: 5 bases; J trimming: 5 bases; junction bases outside the gene matches: 7. From germline, CDR1 is SGHTA and CDR2 FQGNSA. The CDR3 length is 14 residues. The DNA of the CDR3 is TGTGCCAGCAGCCCTCGGACAGGGAGGTATGGCTACACCTTC. Its translation: CASSPRTGRYGYTF.

The chain links TRBV4-2 to TRBJ2-2; D unclear. V dropped 0 bases and J dropped 1 base, with 9 bases sitting between them. There are 16 residues in the CDR3. Germline CDR1 LGHNA, CDR2 YNFKEQ. CDR3: CASSQEPGMNTGELFF. The DNA for the CDR3 is TGTGCCAGCAGCCAAGAACCTGGGATGAACACCGGGGAGCTGTTTTTT.

The chain carries TRBV5-1 and TRBJ1-1; D remains unclear. Germline assignment: CDR1 SGHRS and CDR2 YFSETQ. The CDR3 has 12 residues. Trimming pared 4 bases from V and 11 bases from J, leaving 15 bases between. Written as DNA, the CDR3 is TGCGCCAGCAGCGCCCCCGACGCTCTCGCTTTCTTT. This sequence encodes CASSAPDALAFF.

This chain uses TRBV9 with TRBJ2-2, with D unclear. The CDR3 is 13 amino acids. From germline, CDR1 is SGDLS and CDR2 YYNGEE. V was pared by 3 bases and J by 4 bases, with 7 bases between. As DNA, the CDR3 is TGTGCCAGCAGCGAGGCCTTCACCGGGGAGCTGTTTTTT. This translates into CASSEAFTGELFF.

This chain links TRBV5-6 with TRBJ2-7, with TRBD1 identical over 9 bases. Germline CDR1 is SGHDT and CDR2 is YYEEEE. This CDR3 region has 14 residues. Losses at the gene ends were 10 bases for V and 6 bases for J; bases not matched to a gene: 14. The CDR3 DNA reads as TGTGCCTGTCCGATGCGGGACAGGGTAGGCGAGCAGTACTTC. Its protein product is CACPMRDRVGEQYF.

V and J are TRBV12-3 or TRBV12-4 and TRBJ1-5; perhaps TRBD1 as D (5 bases). The germline V and J ends were trimmed by 2 bases and 2 bases, with 13 bases remaining between them. This CDR3 region has 16 residues. CDR3 sequence (DNA): TGTGCCAGCAGTTTACGGCAGGGCAACGGCAATCAGCCCCAGCATTTT. This gives the protein CASSLRQGNGNQPQHF.

The chain couples TRBV29-1 to TRBJ2-7; 8 nucleotides match TRBD1. Unmatched junction bases numbered 7, after V lost 6 bases and J lost 6 bases. The CDR3 length is 12 residues. Looked up from germline, CDR1 is SQVTM and CDR2 is ANQGSEA. CDR3 coding DNA: TGCAGCGTCCACTACGACAGGGGCGAGCAGTACTTC. Translating gives CSVHYDRGEQYF.

The J gene is TRBJ2-2, the V gene TRBV7-8, with 7 positions matching TRBD1. V gave up 5 bases and J gave up 6 bases; unmatched junction bases: 12. Germline-derived CDR1 and CDR2 are SGHVS and FQNEAQ. The CDR3 sequence is 16 residues long. The CDR3 DNA follows: TGTGCCAGCAGCCTCGGACAGGCCTTGGGGGCCGGGGAGCTGTTTTTT. Its translation is CASSLGQALGAGELFF.

The gene calls are TRBV7-9 and TRBJ1-1; 8 bases align to TRBD1. V shed 3 bases, J shed 6 bases, and the junction held 9 bases outside the gene matches. The CDR3 consists of 15 residues. Germline V gives CDR1 SEHNR, CDR2 FQNEAQ (reference sequence). CDR3 sequence (DNA): TGTGCCAGCAGCTTGGGTGCCAGGGGGCACGCTGAAGCTTTCTTT. It is translated as CASSLGARGHAEAFF.

The chain employs TRBV19 and TRBJ2-2; TRBD1 matches at 8 bases. CDR3 length: 17 residues. Germline V lookup: CDR1 LNHDA, CDR2 SQIVND (reference sequence). The ends lost 6 bases at V and 3 bases at J; junction bases unmatched: 12. As DNA, the CDR3 is TGTGCCAGTAGAACAGCCACCGGGACAGGCGACACCGGGGAGCTGTTTTTT. It specifies CASRTATGTGDTGELFF.

This chain uses TRBV3-1 with TRBJ2-1; 9 bases align to TRBD2. Losses at the gene ends were 1 base for V and 10 bases for J; bases not matched to a gene: 2. Germline loops: CDR1 LGHDT, CDR2 YNNKEL (reference sequence). The CDR3 totals 13 residues. The CDR3 DNA reads TGTGCCAGCAGCCAAGTTAGCGGGGGAGAGCAGTTCTTC. This gives the protein CASSQVSGGEQFF.

This clonotype has only one observation. The CDR3 loop reads CASDRGMNTEAFF. The DNA for the CDR3 is TGTGCCTCGGACAGGGGAATGAACACTGAAGCTTTCTTT. The chain uses TRBV30 and TRBJ1-1, with 9 bases aligning to TRBD1. The CDR3 is made up of 13 amino acids. Germline lookup yields CDR1 GTSNPN and CDR2 SVGIG (reference sequence). The trim removed 7 bases at V and 0 bases at J, leaving 3 bases unmatched.

This chain joins TRBV2 and TRBJ1-2, with TRBD1 identical over 8 bases. This CDR3 spans 14 amino acids. In germline, CDR1 is SNHLY, CDR2 FYNNEI. The V segment lost 3 bases and the J segment 8 bases; nucleotides outside the gene matches: 8. CDR3 sequence reads: CASSDQTGDVGYTF. CDR3 DNA sequence: TGTGCCAGCAGTGACCAGACAGGGGACGTCGGCTACACCTTC.

V is TRBV20-1 and J is TRBJ1-5; 8 bases are shared with TRBD1. The J segment lost 7 bases and the V segment lost 6 bases, leaving 11 bases of the junction unmatched. From germline, CDR1 is DFQATT and CDR2 SNEGSKA (reference sequence). This CDR3 comprises 14 residues. As DNA, the CDR3 is TGCAGTGCGGCGCAGGGGGCGGGGGACCAGCCCCAGCATTTT. The encoded protein is CSAAQGAGDQPQHF.

V usage is TRBV19 and J usage is TRBJ2-5; D not certain. The V end lost 5 bases, the J end lost 2 bases, and 9 bases lay between the germline ends. In germline, CDR1 is LNHDA, CDR2 SQIVND (reference sequence). The CDR3 is made up of 13 amino acids. The CDR3 DNA reads TGTGCCAGTAGTGAAACACGTCAAGAGACCCAGTACTTC. It is translated as CASSETRQETQYF.

CDR3 in amino acids: CAISESTGQGKYF. The DNA for the CDR3 is TGTGCCATCAGTGAGTCGACGGGACAGGGAAAGTACTTC. The chain recombines TRBV10-3 with TRBJ2-5, with 9 bases matching TRBD1. Germline CDR1 ENHRY, CDR2 SYGVKD. The CDR3 runs to 13 residues. V lost 0 bases to trimming and J lost 12 bases; unmatched junction nucleotides: 5.

The genes are TRBV19 and TRBJ1-4, with a possible D match to TRBD1 (6 bases). The CDR3 is 13 residues long. The V end was cut by 8 bases, the J end by 6 bases, with 13 bases between. Germline-derived CDR1 and CDR2 are LNHDA and SQIVND (reference sequence). CDR3 coding DNA: TGTGCCAGTCTTGGCAGGGGATATGAAAAACTGTTTTTT. Translating gives CASLGRGYEKLFF.

The chain couples TRBV27 to TRBJ1-1; D remains ambiguous. V dropped 9 bases and J dropped 0 bases, with 11 bases sitting between them. The CDR3 has 13 amino acids. Germline assignment: CDR1 MNHEY and CDR2 SMNVEV (reference sequence). CDR3 loop: CASRRKMNTEAFF. The CDR3 DNA sequence: TGTGCCAGTAGACGGAAGATGAACACTGAAGCTTTCTTT.

V gene TRBV29-1 combines with J gene TRBJ2-7; 7 positions match TRBD1. This CDR3 has 14 amino acids. Losses at the gene ends were 0 bases for V and 7 bases for J; bases not matched to a gene: 9. CDR1 and CDR2 from the germline V gene are SQVTM and ANQGSEA. As DNA, the CDR3 is TGCAGCGTTGAAGACCCTCAGGGGGTGAGGGAGCAGTACTTC. It is translated as CSVEDPQGVREQYF.